The clone carrying this T cell receptor beta chain was counted ten times or more. Antigen unknown. These data are taken from a study of molecular identifiers for immune sequencing clone quantification. Germline V gene lookup returns CDR1 MNHEY and CDR2 SVGEGT. Trimming stripped 0 bases from V and 0 bases from J, with 12 bases between. The length of the CDR3 is 16 residues. Points from the study as a whole: Under 1% of molecules in naive cells, but over 98% of effector molecules, belonged to clones above 20 RNA copies. Identical TCR molecules that share a barcode could lead to an underestimation of highly expanded clone sizes.

Based on a CD8+CD4-CCR7+CD45RA+ profile, naive CD8 T cells were sorted. TCRdb fed the PCR reads into MiXCR, producing one record per CDR3 protein. The sample has some 91,000 distinct CDR3 sequences; around 24% are singletons. Material: naive CD8+ T cells from blood, with Jurkat cell RNA spiked in. Sample subset: FACS-sorted CD8+CD4-CCR7+CD45RA+ naive T cells. The rearrangement uses TRBV6-2 or TRBV6-3 and TRBJ2-7; D uncertain. This receptor was taken from a human donor in good health. Some libraries in this study had Jurkat cell RNA spiked in. CDR3 protein: CASSYSRLRGSYEQYF. The CDR3 nucleotides read TGTGCCAGCAGTTACTCGAGGCTCCGAGGCTCCTACGAGCAGTACTTC.